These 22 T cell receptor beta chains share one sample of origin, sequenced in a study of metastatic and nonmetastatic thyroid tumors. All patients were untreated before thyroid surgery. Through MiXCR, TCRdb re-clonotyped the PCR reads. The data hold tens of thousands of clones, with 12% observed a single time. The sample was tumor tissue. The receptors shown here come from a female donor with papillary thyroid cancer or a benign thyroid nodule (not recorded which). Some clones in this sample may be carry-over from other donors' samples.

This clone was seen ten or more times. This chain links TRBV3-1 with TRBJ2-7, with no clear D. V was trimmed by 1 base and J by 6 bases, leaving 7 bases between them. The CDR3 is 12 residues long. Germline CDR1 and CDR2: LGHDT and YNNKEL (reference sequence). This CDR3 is CASSQGEAEQYF. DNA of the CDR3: TGTGCCAGCAGCCAAGGAGAGGCCGAGCAGTACTTC.

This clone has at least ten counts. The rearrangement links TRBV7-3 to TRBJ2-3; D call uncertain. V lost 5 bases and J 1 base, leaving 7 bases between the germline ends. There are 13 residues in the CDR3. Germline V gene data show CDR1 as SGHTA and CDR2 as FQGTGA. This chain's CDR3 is CASSPPGTDTQYF. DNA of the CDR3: TGTGCCAGCAGCCCCCCCGGCACAGATACGCAGTATTTT.

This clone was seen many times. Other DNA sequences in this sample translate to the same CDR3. The CDR3: CASSLAPTGPAEAFF. Here the CDR3 DNA reads TGTGCCAGCAGCTTAGCGCCGACAGGGCCCGCTGAAGCTTTCTTT. V usage is TRBV7-2 and J usage is TRBJ1-1; TRBD1 agrees at 7 bases. From germline, CDR1 is SGHTA and CDR2 FQGNSA. The CDR3 loop spans 15 amino acids. J gave up 6 bases and V 0 bases, and 7 bases lay outside the gene matches.

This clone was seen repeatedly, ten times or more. The CDR3 DNA is TGTGCCAGCAGTGAAGCGCTCAGCTCCTACGAGCAGTACTTC. Translating it yields CASSEALSSYEQYF. The chain uses TRBV6-1 and TRBJ2-7; no clear D gene. The germline V and J ends were trimmed by 0 bases and 0 bases, with 6 bases remaining between them. Per the germline V gene, CDR1 is MNHNS and CDR2 is SASEGT. The CDR3 sequence is 14 residues long.

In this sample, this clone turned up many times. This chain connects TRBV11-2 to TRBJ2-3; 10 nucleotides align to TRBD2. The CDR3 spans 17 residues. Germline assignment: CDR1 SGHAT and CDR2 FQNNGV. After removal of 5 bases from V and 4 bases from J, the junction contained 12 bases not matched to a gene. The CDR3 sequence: CASSLTSSGGTADTQYF. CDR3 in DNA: TGTGCCAGCAGCCTGACCTCTAGCGGGGGAACTGCAGATACGCAGTATTTT. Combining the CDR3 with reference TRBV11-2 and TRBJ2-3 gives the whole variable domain EAGVAQSPRYKIIEKRQSVAFWCNPISGHATLYWYQQILGQGPKLLIQFQNNGVVDDSQLPKDRFSAERLKGVDSTLKIQPAKLEDSAVYLCASSLTSSGGTADTQYFGPGTRLTVL.

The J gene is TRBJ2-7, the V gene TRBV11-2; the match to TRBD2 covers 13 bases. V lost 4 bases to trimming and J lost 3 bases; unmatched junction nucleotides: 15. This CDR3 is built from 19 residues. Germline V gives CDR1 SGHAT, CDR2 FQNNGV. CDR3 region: CASSSSWTSGSVGHYEQYF. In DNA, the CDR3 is TGTGCCAGCAGCTCGTCTTGGACTAGCGGGAGCGTGGGGCACTACGAGCAGTACTTC. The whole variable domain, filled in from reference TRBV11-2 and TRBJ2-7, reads EAGVAQSPRYKIIEKRQSVAFWCNPISGHATLYWYQQILGQGPKLLIQFQNNGVVDDSQLPKDRFSAERLKGVDSTLKIQPAKLEDSAVYLCASSSSWTSGSVGHYEQYFGPGTRLTVT.

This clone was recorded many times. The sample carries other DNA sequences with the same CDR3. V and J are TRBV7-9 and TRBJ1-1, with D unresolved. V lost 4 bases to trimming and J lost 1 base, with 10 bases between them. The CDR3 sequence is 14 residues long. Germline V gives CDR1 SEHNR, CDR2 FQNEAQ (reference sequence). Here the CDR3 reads CASSSFRGNTEAFF. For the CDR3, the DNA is TGTGCCAGCAGCTCGTTCCGGGGGAACACTGAAGCTTTCTTT. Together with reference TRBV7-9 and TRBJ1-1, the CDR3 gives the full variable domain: DTGVSQNPRHKITKRGQNVTFRCDPISEHNRLYWYRQTLGQGPEFLTYFQNEAQLEKSRLLSDRFSAERPKGSFSTLEIQRTEQGDSAMYLCASSSFRGNTEAFFGQGTRLTVV.

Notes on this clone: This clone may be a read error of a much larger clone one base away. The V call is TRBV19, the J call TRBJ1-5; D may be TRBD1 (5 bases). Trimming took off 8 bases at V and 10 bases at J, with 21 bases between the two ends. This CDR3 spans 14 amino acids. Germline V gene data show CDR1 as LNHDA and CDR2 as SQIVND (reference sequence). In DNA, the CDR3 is TGTGCCAGTCGGAGAGGGGCGGGGGGTCATCCCCAGCATTTT. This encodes CASRRGAGGHPQHF. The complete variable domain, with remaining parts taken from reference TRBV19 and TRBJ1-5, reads DGGITQSPKYLFRKEGQNVTLSCEQNLNHDAMYWYRQDPGQGLRLIYYSQIVNDFQKGDIAEGYSVSREKKESFPLTVTSAQKNPTAFYLCASRRGAGGHPQHFGDGTRLSIL.

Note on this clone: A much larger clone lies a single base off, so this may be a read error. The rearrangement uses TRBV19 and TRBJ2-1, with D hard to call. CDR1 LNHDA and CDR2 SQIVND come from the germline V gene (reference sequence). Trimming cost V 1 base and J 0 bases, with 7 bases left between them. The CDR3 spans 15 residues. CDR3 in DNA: TGTGCCAGTAGTATAGGGGTGACCTCCTACAATGAGCAGTTCTTC. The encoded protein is CASSIGVTSYNEQFF.

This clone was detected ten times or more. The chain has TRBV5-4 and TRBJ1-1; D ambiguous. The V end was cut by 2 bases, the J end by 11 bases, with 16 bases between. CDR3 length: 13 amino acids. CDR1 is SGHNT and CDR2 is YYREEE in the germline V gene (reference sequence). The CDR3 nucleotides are TGTGCCAGCAGCTTCTATTGGGAGGGCGACGCTTTCTTT. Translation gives CASSFYWEGDAFF.

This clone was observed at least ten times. In DNA form, the CDR3 reads TGTGCCACCTGGACAGGGGGCTACGAGCAGTACTTC. Translating it yields CATWTGGYEQYF. This chain joins TRBV2 and TRBJ2-7; 10 nucleotides agree with TRBD1. Germline loops: CDR1 SNHLY, CDR2 FYNNEI. Losses at the gene ends were 10 bases for V and 3 bases for J; bases not matched to a gene: 3. This CDR3 has 12 amino acids.

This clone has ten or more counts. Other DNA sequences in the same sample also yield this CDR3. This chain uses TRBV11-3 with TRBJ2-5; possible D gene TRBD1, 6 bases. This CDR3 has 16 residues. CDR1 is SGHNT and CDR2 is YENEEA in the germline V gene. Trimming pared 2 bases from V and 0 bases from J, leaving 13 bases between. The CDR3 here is CASSLLGAGNQETQYF. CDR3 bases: TGTGCCAGCAGCTTATTGGGGGCTGGGAACCAAGAGACCCAGTACTTC.

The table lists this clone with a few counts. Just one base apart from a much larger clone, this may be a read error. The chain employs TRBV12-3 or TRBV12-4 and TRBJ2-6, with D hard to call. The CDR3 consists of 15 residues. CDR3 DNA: TGTGCCAGTAGTTTTTTGGGCTCTGGGGCCAACGTCCTGACTTTC. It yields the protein CASSFLGSGANVLTF.

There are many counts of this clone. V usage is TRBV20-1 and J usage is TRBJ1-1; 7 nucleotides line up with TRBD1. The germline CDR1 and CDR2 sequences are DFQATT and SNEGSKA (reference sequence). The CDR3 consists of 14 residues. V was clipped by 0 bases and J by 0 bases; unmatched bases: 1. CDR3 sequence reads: CSARDGQVNTEAFF. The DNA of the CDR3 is TGCAGTGCTAGAGATGGACAGGTGAACACTGAAGCTTTCTTT.

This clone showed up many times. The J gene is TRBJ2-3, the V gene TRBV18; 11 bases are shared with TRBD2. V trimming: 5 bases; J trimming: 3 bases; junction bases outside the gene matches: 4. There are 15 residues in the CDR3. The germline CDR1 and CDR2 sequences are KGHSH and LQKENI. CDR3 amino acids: CASSALAGETDTQYF. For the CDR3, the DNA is TGTGCCAGCTCAGCACTAGCGGGAGAGACAGATACGCAGTATTTT.

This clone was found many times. DNA of the CDR3: TGTGCCAGCAGCCAAGATAGCGAGCAGTACTTC. Protein product: CASSQDSEQYF. The V call is TRBV14, the J call TRBJ2-7; D gene ambiguous. Germline V gene lookup returns CDR1 SGHDN and CDR2 FVKESK. V was clipped by 0 bases and J by 6 bases, with 3 bases between them. The CDR3 loop spans 11 amino acids.

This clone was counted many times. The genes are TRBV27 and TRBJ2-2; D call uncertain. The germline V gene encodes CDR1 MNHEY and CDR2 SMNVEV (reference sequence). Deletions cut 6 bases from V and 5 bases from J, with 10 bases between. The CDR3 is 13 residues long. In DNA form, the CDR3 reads TGTGCCAGCAGACCATACGGTACCGGGGAGCTGTTTTTT. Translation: CASRPYGTGELFF.

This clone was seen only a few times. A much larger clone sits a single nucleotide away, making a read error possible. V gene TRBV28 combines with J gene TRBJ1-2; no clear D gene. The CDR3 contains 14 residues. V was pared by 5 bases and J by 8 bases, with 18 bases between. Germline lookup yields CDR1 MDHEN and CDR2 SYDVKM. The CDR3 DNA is TGTGCCAGCAGTGAGCCGAAGCCCCCACCGGGCTACACCTTC. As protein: CASSEPKPPPGYTF.

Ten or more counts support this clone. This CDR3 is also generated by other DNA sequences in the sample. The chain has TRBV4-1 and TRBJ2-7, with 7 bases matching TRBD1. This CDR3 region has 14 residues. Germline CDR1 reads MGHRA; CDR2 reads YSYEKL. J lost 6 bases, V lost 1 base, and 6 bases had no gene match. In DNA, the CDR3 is TGCGCCAGCAGCCAAGGACAGGGCTCCAGCGAGCAGTACTTC. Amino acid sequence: CASSQGQGSSEQYF.

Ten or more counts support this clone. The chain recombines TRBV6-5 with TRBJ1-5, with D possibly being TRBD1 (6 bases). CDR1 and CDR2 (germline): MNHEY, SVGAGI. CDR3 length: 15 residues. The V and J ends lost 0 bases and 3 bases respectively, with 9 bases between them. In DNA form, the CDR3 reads TGTGCCAGCAGTTACTCTCAGGGGATCAATCAGCCCCAGCATTTT. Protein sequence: CASSYSQGINQPQHF.

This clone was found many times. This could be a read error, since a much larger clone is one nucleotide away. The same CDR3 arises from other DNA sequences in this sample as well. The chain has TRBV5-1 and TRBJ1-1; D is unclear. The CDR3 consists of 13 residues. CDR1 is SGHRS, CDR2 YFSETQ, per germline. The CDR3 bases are TGCGCCAGCAGTTTGGAGATGAACACTGAAGCTTTCTTT. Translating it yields CASSLEMNTEAFF. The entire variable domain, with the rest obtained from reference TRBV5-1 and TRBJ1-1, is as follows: KAGVTQTPRYLIKTRGQQVTLSCSPISGHRSVSWYQQTPGQGLQFLFEYFSETQRNKGNFPGRFSGRQFSNSRSEMNVSTLELGDSALYLCASSLEMNTEAFFGQGTRLTVV.

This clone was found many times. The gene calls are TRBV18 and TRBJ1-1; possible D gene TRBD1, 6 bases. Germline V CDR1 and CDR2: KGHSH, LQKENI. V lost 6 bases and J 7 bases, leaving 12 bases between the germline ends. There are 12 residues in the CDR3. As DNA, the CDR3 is TGTGCCAGCTCCCCTATACAGGGTGAAGCTTTCTTT. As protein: CASSPIQGEAFF.